These 22 T cell receptor beta chains originate from one sample sequenced in a study of OX40 agonist ivuxolimab in advanced cancers. Method: immunoSEQ multiplex PCR; TCRdb's copy keeps in-frame clones and lacks some. The table lists some 99,000 clones, approximately 93% of them singletons. Sample: CD4+ or CD8+ T cells sorted from blood, taken in a trial of the OX40 agonist ivuxolimab. All receptors come from an adult with an advanced solid tumor such as melanoma, head and neck, liver or kidney cancer.

V usage is TRBV19 and J usage is TRBJ1-1, with D possibly being TRBD1 (6 bases). V was clipped by 4 bases and J by 6 bases, with 15 bases between them. The V gene's germline CDR1 is LNHDA and CDR2 SQIVND (reference sequence). There are 14 residues in the CDR3. DNA for the CDR3: TGTGCCAGTAGTAGCCCGGGAAGGGGGGCTGAAGCTTTCTTT. Residues: CASSSPGRGAEAFF.

This clone was counted a single time. The chain carries TRBV18 and TRBJ1-1; D gene uncertain. This CDR3 comprises 15 residues. Deletions cut 3 bases from V and 0 bases from J, with 11 bases between. Germline V gene lookup returns CDR1 KGHSH and CDR2 LQKENI. The CDR3 is CASSPGQRLNTEAFF. The CDR3 nucleotides are TGTGCCAGCTCACCCGGCCAGCGGCTGAACACTGAAGCTTTCTTT.

The DNA of the CDR3 is TGTGCCAGCTCACCAATATCCGATATCAGGGGAAGGACTGAAGCTTTCTTT. It yields the protein CASSPISDIRGRTEAFF. This chain joins TRBV18 and TRBJ1-1; possible D gene TRBD1, 6 bases. CDR1 KGHSH and CDR2 LQKENI come from the germline V gene. This CDR3 spans 17 amino acids. Trimming removed 2 bases from V and 5 bases from J, with 21 bases in between.

The chain uses TRBV27 and TRBJ2-7; D tentatively reads TRBD1 or TRBD2 (5 bases each). The CDR3 runs to 15 residues. The germline V gene has CDR1 MNHEY and CDR2 SMNVEV (reference sequence). The V gene lost 4 bases and the J gene lost 4 bases, with 17 bases spanning the gap. The CDR3 region is CASSWALRGSYEQYF. CDR3 coding DNA: TGTGCCAGCAGTTGGGCCTTGAGGGGAAGTTACGAGCAGTACTTC.

The chain couples TRBV9 to TRBJ1-3, with 8 bases lining up with TRBD1. Losses at the gene ends were 0 bases for V and 8 bases for J; bases not matched to a gene: 7. CDR3 length equals 15 residues. Germline CDR1 and CDR2: SGDLS and YYNGEE. The CDR3 DNA sequence: TGTGCCAGCAGCGTAGAAGGCAGGGGGCCACACACCATATATTTT. Its protein product is CASSVEGRGPHTIYF.

In its sample, this clone was seen once. The chain has TRBV5-5 and TRBJ2-2, with 9 bases identical to TRBD2. CDR1 SGHKS and CDR2 YYEKEE come from the germline V gene (reference sequence). CDR3 length: 19 amino acids. The V segment lost 3 bases and the J segment 0 bases; nucleotides outside the gene matches: 12. In DNA form, the CDR3 reads TGTGCCAGCAGCTCACCCGTCGGACTAGCGTATACGAACACCGGGGAGCTGTTTTTT. This translates into CASSSPVGLAYTNTGELFF.

The chain has TRBV11-2 and TRBJ1-4; no clear D. The length of the CDR3 is 14 residues. Trimming took 1 base from V and 5 from J, leaving 8 bases between them. Germline V gene data show CDR1 as SGHAT and CDR2 as FQNNGV. The CDR3 sequence: CASSLGSRNEKLFF. CDR3 in DNA: TGTGCCAGCAGCTTAGGATCCAGAAATGAAAAACTGTTTTTT.

J is TRBJ1-2 and V is TRBV18; 9 bases map to TRBD1. V shed 6 bases and J 3 bases; nucleotides not matched to a gene: 5. The CDR3 length is 14 residues. Germline V lookup: CDR1 KGHSH, CDR2 LQKENI. This CDR3 is CASSVQGAYYGYTF. Here the CDR3 DNA reads TGTGCCAGCTCGGTACAGGGGGCATACTATGGCTACACCTTC.

This chain uses TRBV28 with TRBJ2-2, with 9 bases matching TRBD2. The CDR3 consists of 20 residues. Germline values: CDR1 MDHEN, CDR2 SYDVKM. With 5 bases clipped from V and 0 bases from J, the junction kept 16 bases outside the gene matches. CDR3 sequence: CASSPPVGLAKTSNTGELFF. CDR3 nucleotide sequence: TGTGCCAGCAGTCCCCCGGTTGGACTAGCGAAGACCTCGAACACCGGGGAGCTGTTTTTT.

This clone showed up just once. This chain connects TRBV5-1 to TRBJ1-1; 7 positions match TRBD1. The CDR3 is made up of 16 amino acids. Germline V gene data show CDR1 as SGHRS and CDR2 as YFSETQ. Trimming took 5 bases from V and 1 from J; bases not matched to a gene: 11. CDR3 amino acids: CASRHRGLSQNTEAFF. DNA of the CDR3: TGCGCCAGCAGGCACAGGGGATTATCCCAGAACACTGAAGCTTTCTTT.

The table lists this clone with a count of one. This chain connects TRBV6-1 to TRBJ1-1; D not certain. This CDR3 comprises 15 residues. The V end was cut by 8 bases, the J end by 4 bases, with 20 bases between. Germline lookup yields CDR1 MNHNS and CDR2 SASEGT. The CDR3 DNA reads as TGTGCCAGCTTTTGGGCCTTGAAACGACCCACTGAAGCTTTCTTT. This translates into CASFWALKRPTEAFF.

The chain carries TRBV19 and TRBJ2-7; 9 bases line up with TRBD2. V trimming: 4 bases; J trimming: 6 bases; junction bases outside the gene matches: 7. The CDR3 covers 14 residues. Germline values: CDR1 LNHDA, CDR2 SQIVND (reference sequence). In DNA, the CDR3 is TGTGCCAGTAGTAAAAGCGGGGGGCCATCCGAGCAGTACTTC. Translated: CASSKSGGPSEQYF.

J is TRBJ2-3 and V is TRBV11-3, with a weak D call TRBD1 (5 bases). This CDR3 is built from 13 residues. V was trimmed by 5 bases and J by 1 base, leaving 7 bases between them. CDR1 is SGHNT, CDR2 YENEEA, per germline. The CDR3 DNA reads TGTGCCAGCAGCCCGACAGGCACAGATACGCAGTATTTT. Protein: CASSPTGTDTQYF.

This chain joins TRBV5-5 and TRBJ1-1; TRBD1 matches 8 bases. Looked up from germline, CDR1 is SGHKS and CDR2 is YYEKEE (reference sequence). J lost 0 bases, V lost 0 bases, and 4 bases had no gene match. This CDR3 is 16 amino acids long. The CDR3 DNA reads as TGTGCCAGCAGCTTGGCAGCAGGGGGCGTGAACACTGAAGCTTTCTTT. The encoded protein is CASSLAAGGVNTEAFF.

This clone was seen just once. The chain carries TRBV4-3 and TRBJ2-1, with 12 bases that match TRBD2. There are 15 residues in the CDR3. V shed 0 bases, J shed 15 bases, and the junction held 9 bases outside the gene matches. From germline, CDR1 is LGHNA and CDR2 YSLEER. In DNA form, the CDR3 reads TGCGCCAGCAGCCAAGATTTGCTAGCGGGAGGGCCCCGGTTCTTC. Its translation is CASSQDLLAGGPRFF.

In regard to this clone: Relative to the germline gene, one junction end is altered; a read error may explain this. Other DNA sequences of this sample code for an identical CDR3. The chain recombines TRBV7-2 with TRBJ1-2; unclear D gene. The CDR3 length is 16 residues. Per germline, CDR1 SGHTA and CDR2 FQGNSA. The CDR3 DNA sequence: TGCGCCAGCAGCTTACCTCCTAGTGGGGTTTTCTATGGCTACACCTTC. Translated: CASSLPPSGVFYGYTF.

The DNA of the CDR3 is TGTGCCAGCAGCCTCCGACTAGCGGATATCAGCTCCTACAATGAGCAGTTCTTC. As protein: CASSLRLADISSYNEQFF. The chain links TRBV27 to TRBJ2-1; 9 nucleotides align to TRBD2. V was pared by 6 bases and J by 0 bases, with 12 bases of the junction left unmatched. The CDR3 has 18 residues. The germline gives CDR1 MNHEY, CDR2 SMNVEV (reference sequence).

The chain combines TRBV21-1 with TRBJ2-1; the table's D gene call, TRBD2, was not cross checked with the DNA. TRBV21-1 is reported as a pseudogene. The CDR3 length is 16 residues. The CDR3 DNA is TGTGCCAGCAGCAAGCCTACTAGCGGGAGGAGTGATGAGCAGTTCTTC. It specifies CASSKPTSGRSDEQFF.

The chain employs TRBV5-1 and TRBJ2-5, with D perhaps matching TRBD1 or TRBD2 (6 bases each). Trimming took off 4 bases at V and 2 bases at J, with 15 bases between the two ends. Germline lookup yields CDR1 SGHRS and CDR2 YFSETQ. This CDR3 comprises 15 residues. CDR3 sequence (DNA): TGCGCCAGCAGCACCCTTGGGGGGCCGCAAGAGACCCAGTACTTC. The encoded protein is CASSTLGGPQETQYF.

This chain's CDR3 is CSVTTGFSYGYTF. Written as DNA, the CDR3 is TGCAGCGTAACGACAGGTTTTAGCTATGGCTACACCTTC. V and J are TRBV29-1 and TRBJ1-2; the D gene is possibly TRBD1 (6 bases). Germline CDR1 and CDR2: SQVTM and ANQGSEA. Trimming shortened V by 6 bases and J by 4 bases, and 15 bases separated the two germline ends. The CDR3 has 13 residues.

The V and J genes are TRBV14 and TRBJ2-1; the match to TRBD1 covers 8 bases. CDR1 SGHDN and CDR2 FVKESK come from the germline V gene. V dropped 5 bases and J dropped 12; count of bases not matched to a gene: 6. CDR3 length equals 12 residues. CDR3 DNA sequence: TGTGCCAGCAGCAAACGACAGGGGTGGCAGTTCTTC. Amino acids: CASSKRQGWQFF.

The chain combines TRBV7-9 with TRBJ1-1; D is unclear. The germline gives CDR1 SEHNR, CDR2 FQNEAQ (reference sequence). Trimming stripped 6 bases from V and 8 bases from J, with 10 bases between. The CDR3 spans 11 residues. CDR3 in DNA: TGTGCCAGCAGTTTAACGACGGAAGCTTTCTTT. Translating it yields CASSLTTEAFF.